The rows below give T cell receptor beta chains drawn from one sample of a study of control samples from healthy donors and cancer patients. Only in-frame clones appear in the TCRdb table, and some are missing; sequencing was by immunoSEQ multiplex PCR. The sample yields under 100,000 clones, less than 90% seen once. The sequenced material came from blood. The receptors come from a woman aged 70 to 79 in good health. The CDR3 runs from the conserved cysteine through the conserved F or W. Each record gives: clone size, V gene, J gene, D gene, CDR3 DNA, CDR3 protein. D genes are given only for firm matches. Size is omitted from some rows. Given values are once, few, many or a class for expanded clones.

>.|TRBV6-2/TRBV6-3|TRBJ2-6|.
TGTGCCAGCAGTTACGGGAACTCTGGGGCCAACGTCCTGACTTTC
CASSYGNSGANVLTF
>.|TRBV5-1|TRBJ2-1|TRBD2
TGCGCCAGCAGCGGGACTAGCAACTACAATGAGCAGTTCTTC
CASSGTSNYNEQFF
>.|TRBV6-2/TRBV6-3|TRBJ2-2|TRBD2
TGTGCCAGCAGTTATGCGGGAGTTGGCACCGGGGAGCTGTTTTTT
CASSYAGVGTGELFF
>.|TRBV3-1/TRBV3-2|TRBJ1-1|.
TGTGCCAGCAGCCTTACCCTTAACACTGAAGCTTTCTTT
CASSLTLNTEAFF
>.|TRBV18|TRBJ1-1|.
TGTGCCAGCTCACCACCCGGGGCGGGGAACACTGAAGCTTTCTTT
CASSPPGAGNTEAFF
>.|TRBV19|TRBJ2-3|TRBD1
TGTGCCAGTAGGACGACAGGGGGCCCAGATACGCAGTATTTT
CASRTTGGPDTQYF
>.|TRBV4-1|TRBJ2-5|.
TGCGCCAGCAGCCAAGATCGAAATAAAGAGACCCAGTACTTC
CASSQDRNKETQYF
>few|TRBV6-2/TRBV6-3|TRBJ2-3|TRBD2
TGTGCCAGCAGTTACGGGGGGACTAGCGGACCGACAGATACGCAGTATTTT
CASSYGGTSGPTDTQYF
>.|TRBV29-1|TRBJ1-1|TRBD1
TGCAGCGTTGAAGGGCAGGGGGCTGCTGAAGCTTTCTTT
CSVEGQGAAEAFF
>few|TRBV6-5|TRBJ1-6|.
TGTGCCAGCAGTTATGACAGCGCCTATAATTCACCCCTCCACTTT
CASSYDSAYNSPLHF
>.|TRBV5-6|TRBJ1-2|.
TGTGCCAGCAGCTTGGCTTCACCCAGGGCCTATGGCTACACCTTC
CASSLASPRAYGYTF
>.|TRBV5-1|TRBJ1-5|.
TGCGCCAGCAGCTTGTCGCCGGGGTCAAGTCAGCCCCAGCATTTT
CASSLSPGSSQPQHF
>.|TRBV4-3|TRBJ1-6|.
TGCGCCAGCAGCCAAGAAGGACTCCAAGTAGGTTATTCACCCCTCCACTTT
CASSQEGLQVGYSPLHF
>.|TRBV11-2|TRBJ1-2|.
TGTGCCAGCAGCTTAGACGCATATGCGCTAGCTGGCTACACCTTC
CASSLDAYALAGYTF
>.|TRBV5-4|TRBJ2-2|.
TGTGCCAGCAGCCAAGGACGTTCCAACACCGGGGAGCTGTTTTTT
CASSQGRSNTGELFF
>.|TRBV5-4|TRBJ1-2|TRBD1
TGTGCCAGCAGCCGGGACAGGGTTTATGGCTACACCTTC
CASSRDRVYGYTF
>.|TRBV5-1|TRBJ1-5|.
TGCGCCAGCAGCTTGGCCGGCGACAGCAATCAGCCCCAGCATTTT
CASSLAGDSNQPQHF
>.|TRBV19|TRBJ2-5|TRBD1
TGTGCCAGTAGTCCGACAGGGAGTCAAGAGACCCAGTACTTC
CASSPTGSQETQYF
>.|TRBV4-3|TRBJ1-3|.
TGCGCCAGCAGCCCCCCGGGCCGCGGAAACACCATATATTTT
CASSPPGRGNTIYF
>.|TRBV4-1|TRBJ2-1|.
TGCGCCAGCAGCCAAGCTAACAGGATAGATGAGCAGTTCTTC
CASSQANRIDEQFF
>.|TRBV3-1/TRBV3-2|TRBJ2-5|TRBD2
TGTGCCAGCAGCTATAGGACTAGCGGGATTGAGACCCAGTACTTC
CASSYRTSGIETQYF
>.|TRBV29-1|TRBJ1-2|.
TGCAGCGTTCTAGACAGGATCTATGGCTACACCTTC
CSVLDRIYGYTF
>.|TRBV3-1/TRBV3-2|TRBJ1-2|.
TGTGCCAGCAGCCAAGTTAGGAGGGGTGCCTACTATGGCTACACCTTC
CASSQVRRGAYYGYTF
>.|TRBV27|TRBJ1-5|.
TGTGCCAGCAGTCCCCTCTGGTGGCAGCCCCAGCATTTT
CASSPLWWQPQHF
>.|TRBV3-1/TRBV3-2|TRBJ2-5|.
TGTGCCAGCAGCCATCGTGCCGGGGGGACCCAGTACTTC
CASSHRAGGTQYF
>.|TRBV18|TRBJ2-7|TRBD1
TGTGCCAGCTCACTTACACGTCTGGACAGGGGCGACGAGCAGTACTTC
CASSLTRLDRGDEQYF
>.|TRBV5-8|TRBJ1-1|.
TGTGCCAGCAGCTTGCAGGAGGGGGTGAACACTGAAGCTTTCTTT
CASSLQEGVNTEAFF
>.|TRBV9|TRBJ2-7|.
TGTGCCAGCGGAAGCGATCATTCCGGGGCCTACGAGCAGTACTTC
CASGSDHSGAYEQYF
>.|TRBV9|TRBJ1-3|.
TGTGCCAGCAGCGTCTCCCAGGGCGGAAACACCATATATTTT
CASSVSQGGNTIYF
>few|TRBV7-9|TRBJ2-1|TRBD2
TGTGCCAGCAGATTACCCCCCCGACTAGCGGGCCGGTACAATGAGCAGTTCTTC
CASRLPPRLAGRYNEQFF
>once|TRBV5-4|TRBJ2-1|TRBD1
TGTGCCAGCAGCTTGGAGGGGGCCACCTACAATGAGCAGTTCTTC
CASSLEGATYNEQFF